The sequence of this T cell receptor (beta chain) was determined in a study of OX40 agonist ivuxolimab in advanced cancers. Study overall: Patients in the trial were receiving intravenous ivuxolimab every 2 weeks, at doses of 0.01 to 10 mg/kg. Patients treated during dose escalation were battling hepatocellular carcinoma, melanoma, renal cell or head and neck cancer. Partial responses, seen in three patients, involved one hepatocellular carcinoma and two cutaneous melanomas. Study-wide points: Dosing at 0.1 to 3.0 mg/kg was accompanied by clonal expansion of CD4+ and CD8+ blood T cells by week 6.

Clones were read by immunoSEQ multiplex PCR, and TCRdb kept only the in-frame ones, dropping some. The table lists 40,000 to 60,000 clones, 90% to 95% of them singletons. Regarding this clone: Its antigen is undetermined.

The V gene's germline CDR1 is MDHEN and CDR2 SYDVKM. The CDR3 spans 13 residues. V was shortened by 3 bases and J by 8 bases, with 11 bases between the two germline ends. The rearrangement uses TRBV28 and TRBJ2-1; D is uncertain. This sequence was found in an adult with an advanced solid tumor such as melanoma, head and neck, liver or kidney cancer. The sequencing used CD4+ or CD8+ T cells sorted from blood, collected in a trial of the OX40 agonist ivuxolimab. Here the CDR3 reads CASSFSTPDEQFF. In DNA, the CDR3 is TGTGCCAGCAGTTTTTCGACGCCCGATGAGCAGTTCTTC.